This entry lists 7 T cell receptor beta chains sequenced from one sample in a study of blood T cells in healthy people across ages. A second 7 to 11 cycle PCR used barcoded and J-beta primers. TCRdb analysed the 5' RACE reads with MiXCR anew, one entry per CDR3 protein. The sample holds around 1,000,000 distinct CDR3 sequences; 20% to 25% are singletons and the top ten take approximately 0.75%. The sample also formed part of further work on T cells of mothers and their children.

The material sequenced was blood. All receptors come from a girl aged 2 to 10 in good health.

CDR3 loop: CSVWTDEETQYF. The CDR3 coding sequence is TGCAGCGTGTGGACGGATGAAGAGACCCAGTACTTC. The chain carries TRBV29-1 and TRBJ2-5; D is unclear. V was clipped by 6 bases and J by 3 bases, with 11 bases between them. Looked up from germline, CDR1 is SQVTM and CDR2 is ANQGSEA. CDR3 length equals 12 residues.

This clonotype appeared a few times. The rearrangement joins TRBV6-5 to TRBJ1-2; D remains ambiguous. There are 13 residues in the CDR3. V gave up 2 bases and J gave up 5 bases, with 9 bases separating them. Germline-derived CDR1 and CDR2 are MNHEY and SVGAGI. The CDR3 region is CASSYKNQYGYTF. In nucleotides, the CDR3 is TGTGCCAGCAGTTACAAGAATCAATATGGCTACACCTTC.

In its sample, this clonotype was seen a few times. This chain links TRBV21-1 with TRBJ2-5; TRBD1 is the table's D call, not checked against the DNA. The end of the DNA is better explained by TRBJ2-7, so the J call may be wrong. TRBV21-1 is termed a pseudogene. This CDR3 has 15 amino acids. Here the CDR3 DNA reads TGTGCCAGCAGCTCAGGGGGACATTCACCCTACGAGCAGTACTTC. Translated: CASSSGGHSPYEQYF.

This sequence joins TRBV11-2 and TRBJ2-7; TRBD2 agrees at 10 bases. CDR1 is SGHAT, CDR2 FQNNGV, per germline. V lost 1 base, J lost 0 bases, and 12 bases stayed unmatched. The CDR3 consists of 19 residues. The CDR3 region has the DNA TGTGCCAGCAGCTTAGGGTTCCGCCTAGCGGGAGAACACTCCTACGAGCAGTACTTC. Protein: CASSLGFRLAGEHSYEQYF. The full variable domain, rest sourced from reference TRBV11-2 and TRBJ2-7, is EAGVAQSPRYKIIEKRQSVAFWCNPISGHATLYWYQQILGQGPKLLIQFQNNGVVDDSQLPKDRFSAERLKGVDSTLKIQPAKLEDSAVYLCASSLGFRLAGEHSYEQYFGPGTRLTVT.

The rearrangement uses TRBV3-1 and TRBJ2-4; 10 positions agree with TRBD2. The CDR3 covers 18 residues. Germline lookup yields CDR1 LGHDT and CDR2 YNNKEL (reference sequence). Losses at the gene ends were 2 bases for V and 0 bases for J; bases not matched to a gene: 7. Written as DNA, the CDR3 is TGTGCCAGCAGCCAACTTCTTAGCGGGGGGCTAGCCAAAAACATTCAGTACTTC. Translating it yields CASSQLLSGGLAKNIQYF.

The chain has TRBV29-1 and TRBJ2-1, with D maybe TRBD2 (7 bases). The CDR3 runs to 15 residues. The germline CDR1 and CDR2 sequences are SQVTM and ANQGSEA. V lost 4 bases, J lost 2 bases, and 15 bases lay in between. The CDR3 coding sequence is TGCAGCGTTGTGGAGGGGGAGGGACCCTACAATGAGCAGTTCTTC. It encodes CSVVEGEGPYNEQFF.

This clonotype was counted between two and nine times. The rearrangement links TRBV11-2 to TRBJ1-1, with D tentatively TRBD1 (6 bases). The CDR3 consists of 15 residues. V was trimmed by 5 bases and J by 0 bases, leaving 13 bases between them. Germline CDR1 and CDR2: SGHAT and FQNNGV. CDR3 loop: CASSRSGQLNTEAFF. The CDR3 bases are TGTGCCAGCAGCCGATCAGGACAGTTGAACACTGAAGCTTTCTTT.